The 5 T cell receptor beta chains given below trace back to one sample, sequenced in a study of T cell repertoires in cytomegalovirus infection. MiXCR was run by TCRdb on the reads, yielding one entry per CDR3 protein. The sample holds about 920,000 distinct CDR3 sequences; roughly a third are singletons and the top ten take roughly 12%. These receptors lack a known antigen. The sequencing here drew on cultured CD8+ T cells from PBMCs, taken from culture after CMV antigen stimulation. The receptors stem from a human donor in good health (CMV status not recorded). Some clones in this sample may be carry-over from other donors' samples.

The chain carries TRBV4-1 and TRBJ2-3, with D maybe TRBD2 (6 bases). The germline V gene encodes CDR1 MGHRA and CDR2 YSYEKL. Trimming stripped 1 base from V and 2 bases from J, with 7 bases between. CDR3 length: 14 residues. CDR3 coding DNA: TGCGCCAGCAGCCAAGTAGCGGACACAGATACGCAGTATTTT. The encoded protein is CASSQVADTDTQYF.

The gene calls are TRBV7-6 and TRBJ1-2; D gene ambiguous. The CDR3 spans 13 residues. Germline values: CDR1 SGHVS, CDR2 FNYEAQ. V lost 5 bases, J lost 4 bases, and 11 bases lay in between. The CDR3 sequence: CASSQRDGYGYTF. The DNA of the CDR3 is TGTGCCAGCAGCCAGAGGGATGGCTATGGCTACACCTTC.

The chain has TRBV27 and TRBJ2-7; D is possibly TRBD2 (6 bases). CDR1 and CDR2 from the germline V gene are MNHEY and SMNVEV (reference sequence). The V and J ends lost 5 bases and 6 bases respectively, with 14 bases between them. The CDR3 totals 13 residues. The CDR3 DNA reads as TGTGCCAGCAGTCTGCCCGGGGGTCTCGAGCAGTACTTC. Translated, it gives CASSLPGGLEQYF.

At least ten counts were recorded for this clonotype. This chain links TRBV7-2 with TRBJ1-1; a weak D match, TRBD1 (5 bases). The germline V gene has CDR1 SGHTA and CDR2 FQGNSA. There are 18 residues in the CDR3. Trimming left V 5 bases short and J 3 bases short, with 25 bases between. The CDR3 DNA reads TGTGCCAGCAGCCCAACCCCCACGTTAACAGGCGTGCACACTGAAGCTTTCTTT. It translates to CASSPTPTLTGVHTEAFF.

This clonotype was detected ten times or more. In DNA form, the CDR3 reads TGTGCCAGCAGCCCCTGGGGACAGGGAAACACCGGGGAGCTGTTTTTT. Translated, it gives CASSPWGQGNTGELFF. The genes are TRBV7-3 and TRBJ2-2, with 9 nucleotides matching TRBD1. The CDR3 runs to 16 residues. The V gene's germline CDR1 is SGHTA and CDR2 FQGTGA. V trimming: 5 bases; J trimming: 2 bases; junction bases outside the gene matches: 6.